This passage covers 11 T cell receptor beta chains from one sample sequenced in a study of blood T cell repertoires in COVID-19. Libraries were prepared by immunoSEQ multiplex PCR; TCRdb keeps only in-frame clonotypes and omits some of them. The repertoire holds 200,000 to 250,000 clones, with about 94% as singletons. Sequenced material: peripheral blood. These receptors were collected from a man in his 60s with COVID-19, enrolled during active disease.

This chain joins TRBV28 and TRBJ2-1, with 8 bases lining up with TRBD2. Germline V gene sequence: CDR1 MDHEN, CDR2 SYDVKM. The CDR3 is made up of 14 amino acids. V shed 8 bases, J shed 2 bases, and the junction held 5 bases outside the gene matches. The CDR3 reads CASYSGNTYNEQFF. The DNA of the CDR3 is TGTGCCAGCTATAGCGGGAATACCTACAATGAGCAGTTCTTC.

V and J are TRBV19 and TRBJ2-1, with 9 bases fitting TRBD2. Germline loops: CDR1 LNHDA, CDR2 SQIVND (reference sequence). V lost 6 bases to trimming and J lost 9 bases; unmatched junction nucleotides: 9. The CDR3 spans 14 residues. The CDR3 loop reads CASRTGTSSSEQFF. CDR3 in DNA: TGTGCCAGTAGGACCGGGACTAGCTCTAGTGAGCAGTTCTTC.

The CDR3 coding sequence is TGCGCCAGCAGCCGTGTGACTAGCGGGGACTACAATGAGCAGTTCTTC. Translating it yields CASSRVTSGDYNEQFF. The chain carries TRBV5-1 and TRBJ2-1, with 11 bases that match TRBD2. The CDR3 consists of 16 residues. The germline gives CDR1 SGHRS, CDR2 YFSETQ. J gave up 3 bases and V 4 bases, and 6 bases lay outside the gene matches.

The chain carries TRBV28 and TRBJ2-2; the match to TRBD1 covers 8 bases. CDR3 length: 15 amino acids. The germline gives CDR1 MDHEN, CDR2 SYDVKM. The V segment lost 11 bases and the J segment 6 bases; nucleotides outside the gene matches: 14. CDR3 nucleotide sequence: TGTGCCTGTCTCACCAGGACAGGGTCGTCCGGGGAGCTGTTTTTT. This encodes CACLTRTGSSGELFF.

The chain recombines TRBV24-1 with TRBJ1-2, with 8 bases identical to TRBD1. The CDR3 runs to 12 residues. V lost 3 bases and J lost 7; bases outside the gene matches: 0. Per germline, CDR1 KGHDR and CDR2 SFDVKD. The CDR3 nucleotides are TGTGCCACCAGTGATGACAGGGGTGGCTACACCTTC. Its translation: CATSDDRGGYTF.

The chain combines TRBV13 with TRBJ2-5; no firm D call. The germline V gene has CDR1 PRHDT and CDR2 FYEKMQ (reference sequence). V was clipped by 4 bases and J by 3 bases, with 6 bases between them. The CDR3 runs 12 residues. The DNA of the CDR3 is TGTGCCAGCAGCTACTATGAAGAGACCCAGTACTTC. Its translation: CASSYYEETQYF.

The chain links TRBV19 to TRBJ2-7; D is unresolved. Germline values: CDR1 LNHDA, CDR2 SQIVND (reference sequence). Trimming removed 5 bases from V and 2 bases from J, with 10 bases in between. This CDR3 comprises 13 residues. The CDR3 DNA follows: TGTGCCAGTAGTTCGGTGCTGACCTACGAGCAGTACTTC. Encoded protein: CASSSVLTYEQYF.

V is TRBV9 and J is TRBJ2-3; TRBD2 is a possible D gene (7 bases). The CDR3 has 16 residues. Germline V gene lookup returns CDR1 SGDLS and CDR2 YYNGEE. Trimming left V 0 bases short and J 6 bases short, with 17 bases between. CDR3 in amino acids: CASSVAPRGAPDTQYF. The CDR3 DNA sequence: TGTGCCAGCAGCGTAGCTCCTCGGGGGGCCCCGGATACGCAGTATTTT.

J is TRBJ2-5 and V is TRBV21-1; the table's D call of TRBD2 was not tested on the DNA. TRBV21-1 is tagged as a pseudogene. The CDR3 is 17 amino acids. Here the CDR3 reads CASSNHSRASEQETQYF. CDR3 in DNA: TGTGCCAGCAGCAATCATAGTAGGGCTAGCGAACAAGAGACCCAGTACTTC.

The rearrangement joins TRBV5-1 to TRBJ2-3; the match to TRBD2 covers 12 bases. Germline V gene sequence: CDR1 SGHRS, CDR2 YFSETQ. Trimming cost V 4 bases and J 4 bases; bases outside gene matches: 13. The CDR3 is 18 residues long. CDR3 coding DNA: TGCGCCAGCAGCCAGACCCCCCCTAGCGGGGGGGCCCCAGATACGCAGTATTTT. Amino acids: CASSQTPPSGGAPDTQYF.

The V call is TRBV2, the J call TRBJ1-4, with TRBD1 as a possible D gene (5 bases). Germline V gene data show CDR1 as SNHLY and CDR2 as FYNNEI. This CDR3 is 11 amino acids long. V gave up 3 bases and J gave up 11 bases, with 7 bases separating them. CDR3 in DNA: TGTGCCAGCAGTGAGGGGGGGAAACTGTTTTTT. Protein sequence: CASSEGGKLFF. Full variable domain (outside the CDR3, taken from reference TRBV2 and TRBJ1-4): EPEVTQTPSHQVTQMGQEVILRCVPISNHLYFYWYRQILGQKVEFLVSFYNNEISEKSEIFDDQFSVERPDGSNFTLKIRSTKLEDSAMYFCASSEGGKLFFGSGTQLSVL.